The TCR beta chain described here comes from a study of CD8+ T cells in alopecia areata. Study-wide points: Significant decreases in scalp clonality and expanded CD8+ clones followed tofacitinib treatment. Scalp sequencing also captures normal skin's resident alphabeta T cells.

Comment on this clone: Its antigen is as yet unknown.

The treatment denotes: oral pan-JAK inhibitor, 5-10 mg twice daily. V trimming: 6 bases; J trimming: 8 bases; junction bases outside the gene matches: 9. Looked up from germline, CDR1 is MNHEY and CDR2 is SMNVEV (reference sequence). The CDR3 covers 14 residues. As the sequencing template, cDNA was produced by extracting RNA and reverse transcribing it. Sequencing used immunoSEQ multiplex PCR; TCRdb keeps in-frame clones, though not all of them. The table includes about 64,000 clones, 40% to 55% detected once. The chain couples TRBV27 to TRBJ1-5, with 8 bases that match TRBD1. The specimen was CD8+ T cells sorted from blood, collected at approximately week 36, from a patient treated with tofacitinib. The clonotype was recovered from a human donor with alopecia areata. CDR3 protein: CASSLTGEIEPQHF. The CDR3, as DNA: TGTGCCAGCAGCCTGACAGGGGAGATTGAGCCCCAGCATTTT.